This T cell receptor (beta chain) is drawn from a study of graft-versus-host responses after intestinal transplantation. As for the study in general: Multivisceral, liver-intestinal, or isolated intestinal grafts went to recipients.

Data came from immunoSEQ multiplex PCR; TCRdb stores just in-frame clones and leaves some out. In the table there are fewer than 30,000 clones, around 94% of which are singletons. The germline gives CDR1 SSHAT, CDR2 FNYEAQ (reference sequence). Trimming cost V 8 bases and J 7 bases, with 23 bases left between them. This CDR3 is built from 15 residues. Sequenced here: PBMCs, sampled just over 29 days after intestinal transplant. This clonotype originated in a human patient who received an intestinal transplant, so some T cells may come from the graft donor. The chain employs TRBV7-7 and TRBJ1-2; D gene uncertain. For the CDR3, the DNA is TGTGCCAGCGCCTATATGTTTTGGGAGGGAGGTGGCTACACCTTC. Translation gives CASAYMFWEGGGYTF.